Listed below are T cell receptor beta chains from one sample, sequenced in a study of blood T cells in healthy people across ages. Using its own MiXCR run on the 5' RACE reads, TCRdb lists one record per CDR3 protein. The sample contains approximately 600,000 distinct CDR3 sequences, about 54% of which appear only once. The material sequenced was blood. These receptors all stem from a man aged 55 to 70 in good health. CDR3s include the opening cysteine and the closing phenylalanine or tryptophan. A D gene is named only where the DNA matches it firmly. Size is omitted from some rows. Given values are once, few, many or a class for expanded clones.

d_call	clone_size	v_call	j_call	cdr3_aa	cdr3_nt
.	.	TRBV3-1	TRBJ2-3	CASSHRGATDTQYF	TGTGCCAGCAGCCATCGGGGGGCCACAGATACGCAGTATTTT
.	once	TRBV5-1	TRBJ2-5	CASSLEKGFQETQYF	TGCGCCAGCAGCTTGGAAAAGGGGTTTCAAGAGACCCAGTACTTC
.	few	TRBV9	TRBJ2-6	CASSVFPGNVLTF	TGTGCCAGCAGCGTTTTCCCGGGGAACGTCCTGACTTTC
TRBD2	.	TRBV12-3/TRBV12-4	TRBJ2-7	CASSFSGSGAYEQYF	TGTGCCAGCAGTTTTTCGGGAAGCGGGGCCTACGAGCAGTACTTC
.	.	TRBV20-1	TRBJ1-1	CSARDWQWGLMNTEAFF	TGCAGTGCTAGAGACTGGCAGTGGGGCCTCATGAACACTGAAGCTTTCTTT
.	.	TRBV27	TRBJ2-4	CASSLLGTVEQYF	TGTGCCAGCAGTTTATTAGGCACAGTTGAGCAGTACTTC
.	many	TRBV28	TRBJ2-3	CASSLGGGGTDTQYF	TGTGCCAGCAGCCTAGGGGGTGGGGGCACAGATACGCAGTATTTT
TRBD1	.	TRBV6-6	TRBJ2-1	CASSYLGTGGHNEQFF	TGTGCCAGCAGTTACTTGGGGACAGGGGGCCACAATGAGCAGTTCTTC
.	.	TRBV5-1	TRBJ2-7	CASRSSHEQYF	TGCGCCAGCAGGAGCAGTCACGAGCAGTACTTC
.	.	TRBV2	TRBJ1-2	CASSGQVYGYTF	TGTGCCAGCAGTGGACAGGTCTATGGCTACACCTTC
.	.	TRBV20-1	TRBJ2-7	CSAYDGEQYF	TGCAGTGCTTACGACGGAGAGCAGTACTTC
TRBD1	few	TRBV3-1	TRBJ2-7	CASSQDFGQGADEQYF	TGTGCCAGCAGCCAAGATTTCGGCCAGGGGGCAGACGAGCAGTACTTC
TRBD1	.	TRBV7-2	TRBJ2-1	CASSLAAGGRNEQFF	TGTGCCAGCAGCTTAGCTGCAGGGGGCCGCAATGAGCAGTTCTTC
.	.	TRBV15	TRBJ2-3	CATSGRAGRSTDTQYF	TGTGCCACCAGCGGACGGGCGGGGCGGAGCACAGATACGCAGTATTTT
.	.	TRBV27	TRBJ2-1	CASSVFPSGSEQFF	TGTGCCAGCAGTGTATTCCCTTCAGGGAGTGAGCAGTTCTTC
.	.	TRBV29-1	TRBJ2-2	CSVGILPGELFF	TGCAGCGTCGGGATCCTACCCGGGGAGCTGTTTTTT
.	.	TRBV6-6	TRBJ2-3	CASRRQPSTDTQYF	TGTGCCAGCAGGAGACAGCCGAGCACAGATACGCAGTATTTT
.	.	TRBV5-1	TRBJ2-3	CASSLDRPGPDTQYF	TGCGCCAGCAGCTTGGATCGGCCCGGACCAGATACACAGTATTTT
.	.	TRBV20-1	TRBJ1-5	CSASAGYSNQPQHF	TGCAGTGCTAGCGCCGGTTATAGCAATCAGCCCCAGCATTTT
TRBD1	.	TRBV20-1	TRBJ1-5	CSASDRLSNQPQHF	TGCAGTGCTTCGGACAGGCTTAGCAATCAGCCCCAGCATTTT
.	.	TRBV6-6	TRBJ1-6	CASSYRDNSPLHF	TGTGCCAGCAGTTATAGGGATAATTCACCCCTCCACTTT
.	.	TRBV6-6	TRBJ2-5	CASNGGGGTQYF	TGTGCCAGCAACGGAGGGGGAGGGACCCAGTACTTC
TRBD2	.	TRBV5-1	TRBJ2-6	CASSKTSGSGANVLTF	TGCGCCAGCAGCAAAACTAGCGGCTCTGGGGCCAACGTCCTGACTTTC
.	.	TRBV2	TRBJ2-7	CASRGTGPPSEQYF	TGTGCCAGCAGAGGGACGGGGCCGCCTTCCGAGCAGTACTTC
TRBD1	.	TRBV11-2	TRBJ2-1	CASSFGTGGGNEQFF	TGTGCCAGCAGCTTCGGGACAGGGGGCGGGAATGAGCAGTTCTTC
.	.	TRBV21-1	TRBJ1-1	CASRVTESFF	TGTGCCAGCCGAGTCACTGAATCTTTCTTT
.	.	TRBV6-1	TRBJ2-1	CASGGSLNNEQFF	TGTGCCAGCGGTGGCAGCCTTAACAATGAGCAGTTCTTC
.	.	TRBV20-1	TRBJ2-5	CSARAAPHETQYF	TGCAGTGCTAGGGCAGCACCCCACGAGACCCAGTACTTC
.	.	TRBV3-1	TRBJ2-5	CASSQDWGGPQDGQYF	TGTGCCAGCAGCCAAGATTGGGGAGGCCCCCAGGATGGGCAGTACTTC
.	.	TRBV11-2	TRBJ2-5	CASTQPDGKEETQYF	TGTGCCAGCACCCAACCCGATGGAAAAGAAGAGACCCAGTACTTC
.	.	TRBV12-3/TRBV12-4	TRBJ2-3	CASSLMGHGTDTQYF	TGTGCCAGCAGTTTAATGGGACATGGCACAGATACGCAGTATTTT
.	once	TRBV27	TRBJ2-7	CASSPDRGGEQYF	TGTGCCAGCAGTCCAGATAGGGGGGGTGAGCAGTACTTC
TRBD1	.	TRBV6-5	TRBJ2-5	CASSYYRDRGLWEQYF	TGTGCCAGCAGTTACTACCGGGACAGGGGGCTCTGGGAGCAGTACTTC
.	.	TRBV28	TRBJ1-4	CASSVSQGRNEKLFF	TGTGCCAGCAGTGTCTCCCAGGGTAGGAATGAAAAACTGTTTTTT
TRBD1	.	TRBV5-6	TRBJ1-2	CASSFQTGGSYGYTF	TGTGCCAGCAGCTTCCAGACAGGGGGCTCCTATGGCTACACCTTC